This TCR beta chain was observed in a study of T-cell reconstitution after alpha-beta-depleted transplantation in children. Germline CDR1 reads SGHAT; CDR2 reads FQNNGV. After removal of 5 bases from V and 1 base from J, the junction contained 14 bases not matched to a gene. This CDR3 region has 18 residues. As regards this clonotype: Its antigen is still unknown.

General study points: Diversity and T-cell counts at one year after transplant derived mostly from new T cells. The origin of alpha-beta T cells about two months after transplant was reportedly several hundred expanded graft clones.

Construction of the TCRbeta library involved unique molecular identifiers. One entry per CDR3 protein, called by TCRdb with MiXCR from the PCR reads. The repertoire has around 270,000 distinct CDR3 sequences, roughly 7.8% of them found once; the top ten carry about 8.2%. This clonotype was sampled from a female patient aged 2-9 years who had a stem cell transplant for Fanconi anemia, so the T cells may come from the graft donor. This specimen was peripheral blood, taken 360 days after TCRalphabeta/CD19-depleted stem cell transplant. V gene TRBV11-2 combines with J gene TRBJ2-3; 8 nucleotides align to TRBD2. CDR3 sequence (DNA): TGTGCCAGCAGCCAGGCCAGCGGGAGCACACCCCGCACAGATACGCAGTATTTT. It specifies CASSQASGSTPRTDTQYF.